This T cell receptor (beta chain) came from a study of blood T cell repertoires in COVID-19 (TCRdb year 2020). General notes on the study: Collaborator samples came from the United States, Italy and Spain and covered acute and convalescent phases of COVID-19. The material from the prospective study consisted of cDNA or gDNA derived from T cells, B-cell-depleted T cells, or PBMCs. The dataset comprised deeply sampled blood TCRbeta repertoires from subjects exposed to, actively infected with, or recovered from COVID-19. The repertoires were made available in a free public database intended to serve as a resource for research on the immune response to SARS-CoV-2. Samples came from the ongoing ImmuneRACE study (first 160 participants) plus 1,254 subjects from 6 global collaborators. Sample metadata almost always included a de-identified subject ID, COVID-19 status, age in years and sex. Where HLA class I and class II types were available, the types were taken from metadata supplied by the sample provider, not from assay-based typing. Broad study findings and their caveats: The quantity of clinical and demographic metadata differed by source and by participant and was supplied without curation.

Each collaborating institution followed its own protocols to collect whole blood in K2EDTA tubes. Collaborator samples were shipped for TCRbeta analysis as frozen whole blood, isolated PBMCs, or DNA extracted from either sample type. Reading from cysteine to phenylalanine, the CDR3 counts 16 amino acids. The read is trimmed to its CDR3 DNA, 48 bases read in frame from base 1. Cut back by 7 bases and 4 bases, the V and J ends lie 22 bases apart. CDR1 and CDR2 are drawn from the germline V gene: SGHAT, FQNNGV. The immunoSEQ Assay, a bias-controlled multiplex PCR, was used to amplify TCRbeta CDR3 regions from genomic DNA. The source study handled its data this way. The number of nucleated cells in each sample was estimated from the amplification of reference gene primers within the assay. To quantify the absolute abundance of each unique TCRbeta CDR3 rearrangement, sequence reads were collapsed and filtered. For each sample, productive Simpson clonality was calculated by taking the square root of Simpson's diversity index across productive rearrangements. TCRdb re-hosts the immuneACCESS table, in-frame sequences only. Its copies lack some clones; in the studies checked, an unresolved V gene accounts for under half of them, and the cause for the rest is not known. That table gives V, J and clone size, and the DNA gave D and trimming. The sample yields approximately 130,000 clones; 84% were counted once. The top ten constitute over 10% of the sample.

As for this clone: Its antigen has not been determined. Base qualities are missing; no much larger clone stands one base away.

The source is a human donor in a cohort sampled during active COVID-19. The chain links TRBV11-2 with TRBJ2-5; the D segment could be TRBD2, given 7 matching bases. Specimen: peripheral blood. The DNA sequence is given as TGTGCCAGCACCGGGGGACAAACGGGAGGCGGAGAGACCCAGTACTTC. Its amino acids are CASTGGQTGGGETQYF.